What follows is one T cell receptor (beta chain) and its context. The target antigen is unknown. This record comes from a study of Ad26.COV2.S vaccination and SARS-CoV-2 variants. Findings of the study overall: Estimates derived from TCR breadth and depth analyses may have underestimated total T cell responses.

Treatment described: roughly 18 received Ad26.COV2.S at low or high dose, single or two shots; 5 received placebo; per-sample allocation not given. Sampling took place 63 days after the first vaccine or placebo injection. Profiled with immunoSEQ multiplex PCR; TCRdb holds only in-frame clones, not every one. The data hold about 370,000 clones, with 88% observed a single time. The sequence was collected from a person between 18 and 59 years old who received the Ad26.COV2.S COVID-19 vaccine or a placebo. The sequences come from peripheral blood, collected in a trial of Ad26.COV2.S vaccine versus placebo.

The CDR3: CASSSNPYGYTF. CDR3 sequence (DNA): TGTGCCAGCAGTTCAAACCCCTATGGCTACACCTTC. V is TRBV6-5 and J is TRBJ1-2; no clear D gene. V was cut by 4 bases and J by 4 bases, with 7 bases left in between. The germline V gene has CDR1 MNHEY and CDR2 SVGAGI. The CDR3 spans 12 residues.